This section outlines one T cell receptor (beta chain) sequence together with its context. This clonotype was detected a few times. Its antigen target is currently unknown. No much larger clonotype is one base removed from it; base qualities were not supplied. Sequenced on an Illumina HiSeq 2500. TCR beta libraries were prepared by quantitative 5'-RACE with molecular barcodes. Per the original workflow: A new computational method, built on a probabilistic model of VDJ rearrangement, was used to identify disease-linked TCR variants. Through fastp at Q25 and MiXCR, TCRdb rebuilt clones from the public reads, retaining in-frame beta chains. When rows share a CDR3 protein, they turn into one entry using the most common DNA and genes. TCRdb's processing, not the authors', yielded these V and J calls. The sample has some 300,000 distinct CDR3 sequences on record, less than 25% of them singletons. Jointly, the top ten make up approximately 3.7% of the sample.

Looking up the germline V gene yields CDR1 SGHAT and CDR2 FQNNGV. At the junction V is shortened by 3 bases and J by 7 bases; bases outside the gene matches: 9. The CDR3 starts with the cysteine, ends with the phenylalanine, and has 18 residues. Kept here is only the CDR3 DNA, which spans 54 bases and is read in frame from base 1. This record comes from a study of CD8 T cells in ankylosing spondylitis (dated by TCRdb to about 2017). Turning to the overall study: T cell receptor beta repertoires were profiled in healthy donors and ankylosing spondylitis patients so that disease-linked TCR variants could be found. The full study cohort was made up of approximately 27 ankylosing spondylitis patients and 95 to 130 healthy donors. Peripheral blood samples were taken, and synovial fluid was additionally collected from ankylosing spondylitis patients. Overall study outcomes, separate from this receptor: Some motif variants were previously reported in synovial fluid and blood of reactive arthritis patients, suggesting common disease-initiation mechanisms. Blood from ankylosing spondylitis patients appeared to be characterized by a TCR beta motif composed of under ten highly homologous amino acid variants. The disease-linked clones had a CD8+ phenotype and were found at relatively low frequencies in peripheral blood. The disease-linked clones were reported as significantly enriched in matched synovial fluid samples from ankylosing spondylitis patients.

The TCR was taken from a female donor with ankylosing spondylitis or in good health (not recorded which). The sequenced material came from blood, either unsorted or a sorted T cell fraction (not recorded which). This receptor chain uses TRBV11-2 and TRBJ2-1, with 16 middle bases fitting TRBD2. At the DNA level, the sequence is TGTGCCAGCAGCTTGGGACTAGCGGGAGGGCCAGTTGAAAATGAGCAGTTCTTC. Translation gives CASSLGLAGGPVENEQFF.